Below, 8 T cell receptor beta chains from the same sample are listed, as sequenced in a study of blood T cell repertoires in COVID-19. Clones were read by immunoSEQ multiplex PCR, and TCRdb kept only the in-frame ones, dropping some. The table includes tens of thousands of clones, roughly 87% detected once. The sample comprised peripheral blood. These receptors were taken from a woman aged 45 to 65 with acute or convalescent COVID-19.

The chain recombines TRBV5-1 with TRBJ1-3, with 8 positions matching TRBD1. Germline-derived CDR1 and CDR2 are SGHRS and YFSETQ. J lost 9 bases, V lost 7 bases, and 12 bases had no gene match. The length of the CDR3 is 14 residues. The CDR3 here is CASQQDRAQGTIYF. DNA of the CDR3: TGCGCCAGCCAGCAGGACAGGGCTCAAGGCACCATATATTTT.

This sequence joins TRBV6-5 and TRBJ1-1; a possible D gene is TRBD1 (5 bases). Germline CDR1 is MNHEY and CDR2 is SVGAGI. V dropped 5 bases and J dropped 1 base, with 11 bases sitting between them. CDR3 length: 14 amino acids. As DNA, the CDR3 is TGTGCCAGCAGTCTCTACGGGGGGAACACTGAAGCTTTCTTT. It specifies CASSLYGGNTEAFF.

This chain joins TRBV11-2 and TRBJ2-7, with 8 positions matching TRBD1. The CDR3 covers 14 residues. The V segment lost 1 base and the J segment 2 bases; nucleotides outside the gene matches: 1. Germline CDR1 and CDR2: SGHAT and FQNNGV. CDR3: CASSLGTGPYEQYF. The CDR3 nucleotides read TGTGCCAGCAGCTTAGGGACAGGGCCCTACGAGCAGTACTTC. Combining the CDR3 with reference TRBV11-2 and TRBJ2-7 gives the whole variable domain EAGVAQSPRYKIIEKRQSVAFWCNPISGHATLYWYQQILGQGPKLLIQFQNNGVVDDSQLPKDRFSAERLKGVDSTLKIQPAKLEDSAVYLCASSLGTGPYEQYFGPGTRLTVT.

The chain is built from TRBV29-1 and TRBJ2-5; 10 nucleotides align to TRBD2. The length of the CDR3 is 15 residues. Germline CDR1 SQVTM, CDR2 ANQGSEA. V lost 3 bases, J lost 5 bases, and 9 bases stayed unmatched. CDR3 bases: TGCAGCGTTGAGTCTAGCGGGAGTTATTCTGAGACCCAGTACTTC. It is translated as CSVESSGSYSETQYF.

The chain couples TRBV27 to TRBJ2-2, with D perhaps TRBD2 (5 bases). Germline CDR1 reads MNHEY; CDR2 reads SMNVEV (reference sequence). V lost 7 bases and J 4 bases, leaving 10 bases between the germline ends. This CDR3 spans 13 amino acids. The CDR3 here is CASTGRATGELFF. For the CDR3, the DNA is TGTGCCAGCACTGGGAGAGCCACCGGGGAGCTGTTTTTT.

The chain combines TRBV5-1 with TRBJ2-7; perhaps TRBD2 as D (6 bases). Trimming left V 0 bases short and J 4 bases short, with 8 bases between. Germline CDR1 is SGHRS and CDR2 is YFSETQ. The CDR3 is 13 residues long. CDR3 in DNA: TGCGCCAGCAGCTTGGCTCGGGAGTACGAGCAGTACTTC. Translating gives CASSLAREYEQYF.

This rearrangement joins TRBV27 to TRBJ1-5; 9 bases line up with TRBD1. The germline gives CDR1 MNHEY, CDR2 SMNVEV (reference sequence). The CDR3 runs to 14 residues. Germline trimming cut 6 bases from V and 2 bases from J; bases unmatched to any gene: 2. CDR3 coding DNA: TGTGCCAGCAGACGGACAGGGGGCAATCAGCCCCAGCATTTT. Protein sequence: CASRRTGGNQPQHF.

The chain combines TRBV2 with TRBJ1-1; possibly TRBD1 for D (5 bases). There are 14 residues in the CDR3. Germline V lookup: CDR1 SNHLY, CDR2 FYNNEI. The germline V and J ends were trimmed by 7 bases and 5 bases, with 17 bases remaining between them. This CDR3 is CASNSPGGTTEAFF. The CDR3 coding sequence is TGTGCCAGCAACAGCCCGGGGGGGACTACTGAAGCTTTCTTT.